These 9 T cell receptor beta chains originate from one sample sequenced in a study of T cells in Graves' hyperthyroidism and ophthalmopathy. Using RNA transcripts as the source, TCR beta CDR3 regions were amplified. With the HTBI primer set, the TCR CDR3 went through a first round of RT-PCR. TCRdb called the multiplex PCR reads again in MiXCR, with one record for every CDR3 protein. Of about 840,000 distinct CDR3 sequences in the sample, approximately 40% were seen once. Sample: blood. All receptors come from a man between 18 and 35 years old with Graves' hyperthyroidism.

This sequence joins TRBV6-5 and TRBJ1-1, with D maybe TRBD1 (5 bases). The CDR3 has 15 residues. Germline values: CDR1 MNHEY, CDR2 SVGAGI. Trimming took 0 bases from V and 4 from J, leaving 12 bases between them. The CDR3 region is CASSYSGLGGTEAFF. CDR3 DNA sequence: TGTGCCAGCAGTTACTCGGGATTGGGGGGCACTGAAGCTTTCTTT.

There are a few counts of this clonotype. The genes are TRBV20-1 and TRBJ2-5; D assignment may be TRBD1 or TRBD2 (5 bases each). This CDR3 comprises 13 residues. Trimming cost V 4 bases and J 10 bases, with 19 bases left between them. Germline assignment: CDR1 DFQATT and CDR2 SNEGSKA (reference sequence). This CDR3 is CSAILALGVNQYF. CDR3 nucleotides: TGCAGTGCTATTCTAGCTTTGGGGGTAAACCAGTACTTC.

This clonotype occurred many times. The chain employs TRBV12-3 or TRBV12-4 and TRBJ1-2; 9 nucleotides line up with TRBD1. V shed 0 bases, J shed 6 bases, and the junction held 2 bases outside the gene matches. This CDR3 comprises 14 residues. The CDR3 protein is CASSLAGTGNGYTF. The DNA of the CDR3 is TGTGCCAGCAGTTTAGCGGGGACAGGGAATGGCTACACCTTC.

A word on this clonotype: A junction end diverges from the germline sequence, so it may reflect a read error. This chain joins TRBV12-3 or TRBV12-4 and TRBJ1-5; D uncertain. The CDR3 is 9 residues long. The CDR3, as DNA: TGCCTAATGTACGGGCCCCAGCATTTT. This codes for CLMYGPQHF.

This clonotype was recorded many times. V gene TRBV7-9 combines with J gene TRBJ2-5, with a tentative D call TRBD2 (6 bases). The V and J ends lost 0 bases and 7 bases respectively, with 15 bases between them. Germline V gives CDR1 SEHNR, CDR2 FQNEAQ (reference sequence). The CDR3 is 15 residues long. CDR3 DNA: TGTGCCAGCAGCTTAGCGGGGTTCCCAGCGGGGACCCAGTACTTC. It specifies CASSLAGFPAGTQYF.

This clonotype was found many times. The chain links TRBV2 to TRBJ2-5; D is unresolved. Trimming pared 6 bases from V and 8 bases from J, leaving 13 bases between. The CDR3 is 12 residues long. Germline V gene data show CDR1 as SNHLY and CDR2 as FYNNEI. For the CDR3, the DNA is TGTGCCAGCAGGGGCCCTATGGATACCCAGTACTTC. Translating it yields CASRGPMDTQYF.

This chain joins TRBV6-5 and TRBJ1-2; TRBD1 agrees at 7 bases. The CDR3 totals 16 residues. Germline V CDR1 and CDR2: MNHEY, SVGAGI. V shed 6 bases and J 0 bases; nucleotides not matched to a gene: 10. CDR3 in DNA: TGTGCCAGCAGCCCCCGGGACAGCTTTGCTAACTATGGCTACACCTTC. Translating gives CASSPRDSFANYGYTF.

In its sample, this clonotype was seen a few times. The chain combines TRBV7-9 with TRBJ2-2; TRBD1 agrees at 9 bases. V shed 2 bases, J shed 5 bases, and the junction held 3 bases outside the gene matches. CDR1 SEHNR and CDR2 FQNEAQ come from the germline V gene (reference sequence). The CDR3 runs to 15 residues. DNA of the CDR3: TGTGCCAGCAGCTTACCCGGGACAGGGACCGGGGAGCTGTTTTTT. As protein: CASSLPGTGTGELFF. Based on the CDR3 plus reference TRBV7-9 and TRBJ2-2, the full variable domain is DTGVSQNPRHKITKRGQNVTFRCDPISEHNRLYWYRQTLGQGPEFLTYFQNEAQLEKSRLLSDRFSAERPKGSFSTLEIQRTEQGDSAMYLCASSLPGTGTGELFFGEGSRLTVL.

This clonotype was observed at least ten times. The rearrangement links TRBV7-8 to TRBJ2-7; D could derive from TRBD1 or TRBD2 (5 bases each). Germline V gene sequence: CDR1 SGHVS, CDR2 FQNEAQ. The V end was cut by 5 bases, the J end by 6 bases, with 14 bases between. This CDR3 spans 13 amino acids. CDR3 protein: CASSPPGLPEQYF. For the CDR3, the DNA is TGTGCCAGCAGCCCCCCGGGGCTCCCCGAGCAGTACTTC.